Only a few counts were recorded for the clone carrying this TCR beta chain. What it recognizes is unknown. This record belongs to a study of early T cells in non-severe SARS-CoV-2 infection. Study as a whole: Sequencing of bulk RNA from unsorted whole blood was done, without chain pairing.

Study-level findings and limits: VDJdb matching favored anti-spike CD8 responses, missing private and CD4 specificities.

Attached unique molecular identifiers marked individual cDNA molecules. TCRdb re-derived calls from the 5' RACE reads in MiXCR, one entry per CDR3 protein. The data show 85,000 to 100,000 distinct CDR3 sequences, approximately 11% seen once. CDR1 and CDR2 from the germline V gene are SGHNT and YYREEE (reference sequence). This CDR3 has 16 amino acids. Losses at the gene ends were 1 base for V and 2 bases for J; bases not matched to a gene: 6. The receptor was derived from an adult who was a healthcare worker with PCR-confirmed SARS-CoV-2 infection or an uninfected control (not recorded which). Source: whole blood, taken at baseline. The chain carries TRBV5-4 and TRBJ2-1, with 7 bases matching TRBD2. CDR3 region: CASSLRREITYNEQFF. The CDR3 nucleotides read TGTGCCAGCAGCTTGCGGCGGGAGATAACCTACAATGAGCAGTTCTTC.